Each of the 5 T cell receptor beta chains below was sequenced from the same sample in a study of glioma-infiltrating T cells. Using RNA template, CDR3s of TCR alpha and beta were amplified with iRepertoire arm-PCR. TCRdb re-derived calls from the multiplex PCR reads in MiXCR, one entry per CDR3 protein. The sample records about 130,000 distinct CDR3 sequences, less than 30% being singletons. Sequencing was performed on glioma tissue, nonneoplastic brain tissue, or PBMCs (not recorded which). These receptors were collected from a human donor with low-grade glioma or glioblastoma, undergoing nonglioma brain surgery, or in good health (not recorded which).

This clonotype was counted at least ten times. V is TRBV28 and J is TRBJ1-5; TRBD1 aligns across 9 bases. Germline CDR1 MDHEN, CDR2 SYDVKM. V was pared by 3 bases and J by 0 bases, with 6 bases of the junction left unmatched. This CDR3 comprises 17 residues. The CDR3 DNA reads as TGTGCCAGCAGTTTGATGGGGGACAGGGTTAGCAATCAGCCCCAGCATTTT. This gives the protein CASSLMGDRVSNQPQHF.

This clonotype appeared a few times. This sequence may be a read error, since a much larger clone differs from it by one base. The genes are TRBV7-9 and TRBJ2-1, with 11 nucleotides matching TRBD1. V lost 8 bases to trimming and J lost 8 bases; unmatched junction nucleotides: 8. This CDR3 comprises 14 residues. Germline V lookup: CDR1 SEHNR, CDR2 FQNEAQ (reference sequence). The CDR3 region is CASRSGQGVDEQFF. The CDR3 nucleotides are TGTGCCAGCCGCTCGGGACAGGGGGTCGATGAGCAGTTCTTC.

As concerns this clonotype: One end of the junction varies from germline; a read error may be responsible. The rearrangement joins TRBV19 to TRBJ1-5; 8 bases align to TRBD1. Looked up from germline, CDR1 is LNHDA and CDR2 is SQIVND (reference sequence). This CDR3 has 14 residues. The CDR3 is CASSTRTGWEPQNF. CDR3 sequence (DNA): TGTGCCAGTAGTACCCGGACAGGGTGGGAGCCCCAGAATTTT.

A few counts support this clonotype. The rearrangement joins TRBV10-3 to TRBJ2-7; D perhaps matches TRBD2 (5 bases). This CDR3 contains 14 residues. In germline, CDR1 is ENHRY, CDR2 SYGVKD. The V end lost 6 bases, the J end lost 0 bases, and 12 bases lay between the germline ends. In DNA form, the CDR3 reads TGTGCCATCAGAGAGGGCGCAGACTCCTACGAGCAGTACTTC. Residues: CAIREGADSYEQYF.

In its sample, this clonotype was seen many times. V usage is TRBV28 and J usage is TRBJ2-1; tentatively, D is TRBD1 (6 bases). Germline V gene lookup returns CDR1 MDHEN and CDR2 SYDVKM. This CDR3 spans 13 amino acids. V lost 5 bases, J lost 7 bases, and 12 bases lay in between. The CDR3 is CASSVHQGNEQFF. The CDR3 region has the DNA TGTGCCAGCAGTGTGCACCAGGGGAATGAGCAGTTCTTC.